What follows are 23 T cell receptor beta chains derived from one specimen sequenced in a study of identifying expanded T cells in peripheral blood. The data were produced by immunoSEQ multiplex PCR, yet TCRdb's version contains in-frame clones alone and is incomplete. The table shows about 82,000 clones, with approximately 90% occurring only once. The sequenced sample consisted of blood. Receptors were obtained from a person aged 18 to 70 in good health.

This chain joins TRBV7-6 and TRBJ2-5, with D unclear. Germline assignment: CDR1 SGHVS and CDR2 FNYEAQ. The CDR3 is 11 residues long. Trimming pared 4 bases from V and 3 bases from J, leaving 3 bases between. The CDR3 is CASSSKETQYF. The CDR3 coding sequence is TGTGCCAGCAGCTCTAAAGAGACCCAGTACTTC.

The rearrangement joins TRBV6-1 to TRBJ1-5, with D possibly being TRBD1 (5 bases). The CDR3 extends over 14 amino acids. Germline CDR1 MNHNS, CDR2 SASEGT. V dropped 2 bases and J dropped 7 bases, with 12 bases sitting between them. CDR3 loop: CASSESGGGQPQHF. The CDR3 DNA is TGTGCCAGCAGTGAAAGCGGGGGAGGCCAGCCCCAGCATTTT.

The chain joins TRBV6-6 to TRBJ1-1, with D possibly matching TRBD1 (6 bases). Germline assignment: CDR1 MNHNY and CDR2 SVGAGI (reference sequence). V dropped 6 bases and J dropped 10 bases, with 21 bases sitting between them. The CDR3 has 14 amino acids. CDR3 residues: CASRKDAGVGGAFF. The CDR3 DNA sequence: TGTGCCAGCAGAAAAGATGCAGGGGTTGGGGGAGCTTTCTTT.

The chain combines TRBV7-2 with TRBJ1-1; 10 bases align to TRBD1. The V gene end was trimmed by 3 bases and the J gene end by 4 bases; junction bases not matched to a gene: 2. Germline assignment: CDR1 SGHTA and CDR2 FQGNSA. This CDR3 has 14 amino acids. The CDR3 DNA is TGTGCCAGCAGCTTGGACAGGGGGAGCACTGAAGCTTTCTTT. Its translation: CASSLDRGSTEAFF.

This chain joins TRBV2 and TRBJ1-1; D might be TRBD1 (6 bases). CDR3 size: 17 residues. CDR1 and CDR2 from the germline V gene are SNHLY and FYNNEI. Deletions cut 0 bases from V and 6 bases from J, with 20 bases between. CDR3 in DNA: TGTGCCAGCAGTGAAGCAATTAGACAGGTATGGCCCCCTGAAGCTTTCTTT. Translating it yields CASSEAIRQVWPPEAFF. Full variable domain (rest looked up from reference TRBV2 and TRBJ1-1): EPEVTQTPSHQVTQMGQEVILRCVPISNHLYFYWYRQILGQKVEFLVSFYNNEISEKSEIFDDQFSVERPDGSNFTLKIRSTKLEDSAMYFCASSEAIRQVWPPEAFFGQGTRLTVV.

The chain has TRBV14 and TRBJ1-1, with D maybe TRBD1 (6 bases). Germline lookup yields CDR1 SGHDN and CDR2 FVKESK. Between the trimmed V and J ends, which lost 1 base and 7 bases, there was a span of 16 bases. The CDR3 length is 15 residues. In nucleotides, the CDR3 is TGTGCCAGCAGCCAAGTGGTGGGGGGCGGAAGTGAAGCTTTCTTT. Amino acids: CASSQVVGGGSEAFF.

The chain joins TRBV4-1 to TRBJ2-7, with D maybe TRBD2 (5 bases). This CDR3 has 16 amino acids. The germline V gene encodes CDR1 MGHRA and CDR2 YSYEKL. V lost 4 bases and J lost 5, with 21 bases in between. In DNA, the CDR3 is TGCGCCAGCAGCCTTTCGGCCGGGGAGAATTACAACGAGCAGTACTTC. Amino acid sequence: CASSLSAGENYNEQYF.

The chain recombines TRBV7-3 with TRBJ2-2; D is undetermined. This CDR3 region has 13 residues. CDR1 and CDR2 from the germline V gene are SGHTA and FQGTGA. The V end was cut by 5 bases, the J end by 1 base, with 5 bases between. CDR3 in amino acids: CASSQENTGELFF. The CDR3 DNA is TGTGCCAGCAGCCAGGAGAACACCGGGGAGCTGTTTTTT.

CDR3 DNA sequence: TGTGCCAGCAGAGTAGGGGGCGGCGAGCAGTACTTC. Its translation: CASRVGGGEQYF. The chain joins TRBV2 to TRBJ2-7, with 7 bases identical to TRBD1. The CDR3 sequence is 12 residues long. In germline, CDR1 is SNHLY, CDR2 FYNNEI. J gave up 6 bases and V 6 bases, and 5 bases lay outside the gene matches.

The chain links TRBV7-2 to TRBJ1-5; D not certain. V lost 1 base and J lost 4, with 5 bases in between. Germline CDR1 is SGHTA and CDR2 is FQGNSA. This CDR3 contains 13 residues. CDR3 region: CASSLVVNQPQHF. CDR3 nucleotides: TGTGCCAGCAGCTTAGTGGTAAATCAGCCCCAGCATTTT.

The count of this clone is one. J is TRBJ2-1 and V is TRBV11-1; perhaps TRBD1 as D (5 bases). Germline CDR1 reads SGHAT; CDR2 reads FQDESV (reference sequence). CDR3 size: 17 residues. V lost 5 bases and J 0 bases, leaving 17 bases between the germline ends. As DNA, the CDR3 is TGTGCCAGCAGCCCCGCAGGGTCAGCGAGCTCCTACAATGAGCAGTTCTTC. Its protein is CASSPAGSASSYNEQFF.

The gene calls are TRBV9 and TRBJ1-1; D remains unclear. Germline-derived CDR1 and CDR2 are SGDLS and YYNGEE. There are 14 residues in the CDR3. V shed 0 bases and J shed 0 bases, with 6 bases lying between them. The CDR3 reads CASSVDPMNTEAFF. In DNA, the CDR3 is TGTGCCAGCAGCGTAGATCCCATGAACACTGAAGCTTTCTTT. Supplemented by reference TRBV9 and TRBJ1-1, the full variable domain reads DSGVTQTPKHLITATGQRVTLRCSPRSGDLSVYWYQQSLDQGLQFLIQYYNGEERAKGNILERFSAQQFPDLHSELNLSSLELGDSALYFCASSVDPMNTEAFFGQGTRLTVV.

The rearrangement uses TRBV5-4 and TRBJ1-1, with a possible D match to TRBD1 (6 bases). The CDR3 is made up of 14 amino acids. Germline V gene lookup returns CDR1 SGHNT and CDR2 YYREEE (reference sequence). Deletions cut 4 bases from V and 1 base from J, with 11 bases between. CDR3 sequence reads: CASSPGQKNTEAFF. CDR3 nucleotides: TGTGCCAGCAGCCCAGGACAGAAGAACACTGAAGCTTTCTTT.

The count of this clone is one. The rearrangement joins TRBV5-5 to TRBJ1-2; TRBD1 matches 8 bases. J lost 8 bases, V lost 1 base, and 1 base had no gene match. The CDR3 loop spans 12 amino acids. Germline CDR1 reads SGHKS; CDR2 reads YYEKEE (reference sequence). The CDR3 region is CASSLTGGGYTF. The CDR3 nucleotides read TGTGCCAGCAGCTTGACAGGGGGAGGCTACACCTTC.

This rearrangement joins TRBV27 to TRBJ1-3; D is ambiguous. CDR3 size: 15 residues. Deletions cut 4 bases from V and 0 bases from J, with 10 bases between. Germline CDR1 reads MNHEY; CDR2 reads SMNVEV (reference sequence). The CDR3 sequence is CASSWGSDSGNTIYF. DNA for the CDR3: TGTGCCAGCAGTTGGGGATCAGACTCTGGAAACACCATATATTTT.

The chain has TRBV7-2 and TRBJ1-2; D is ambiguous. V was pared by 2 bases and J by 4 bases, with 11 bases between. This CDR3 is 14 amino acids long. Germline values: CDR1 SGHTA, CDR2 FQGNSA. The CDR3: CASSLLAMPYGYTF. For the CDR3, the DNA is TGTGCCAGCAGCTTACTCGCCATGCCCTATGGCTACACCTTC.

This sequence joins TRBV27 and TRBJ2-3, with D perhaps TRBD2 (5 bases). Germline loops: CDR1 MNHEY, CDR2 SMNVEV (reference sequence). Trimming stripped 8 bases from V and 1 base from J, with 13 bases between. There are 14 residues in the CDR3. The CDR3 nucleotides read TGTGCCAGCGGCGACGCGAGGGGCACAGATACGCAGTATTTT. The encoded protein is CASGDARGTDTQYF.

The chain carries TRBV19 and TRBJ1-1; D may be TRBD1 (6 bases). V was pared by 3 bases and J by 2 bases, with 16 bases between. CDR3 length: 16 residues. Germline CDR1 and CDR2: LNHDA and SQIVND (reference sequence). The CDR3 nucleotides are TGTGCCAGTAGTATCGGCTGGGGGACATTTAACACTGAAGCTTTCTTT. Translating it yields CASSIGWGTFNTEAFF.

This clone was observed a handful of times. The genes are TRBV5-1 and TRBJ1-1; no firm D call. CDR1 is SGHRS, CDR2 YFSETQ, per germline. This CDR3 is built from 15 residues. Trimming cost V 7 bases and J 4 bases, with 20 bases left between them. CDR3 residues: CASQFAPGPVTEAFF. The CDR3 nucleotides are TGCGCCAGCCAATTCGCCCCCGGCCCGGTCACTGAAGCTTTCTTT.

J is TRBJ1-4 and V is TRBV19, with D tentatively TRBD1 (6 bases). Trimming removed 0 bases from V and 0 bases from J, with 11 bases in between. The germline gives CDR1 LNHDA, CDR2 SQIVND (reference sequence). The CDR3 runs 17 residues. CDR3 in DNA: TGTGCCAGTAGTATAGAGGGGACAAACCCAACTAATGAAAAACTGTTTTTT. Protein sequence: CASSIEGTNPTNEKLFF.

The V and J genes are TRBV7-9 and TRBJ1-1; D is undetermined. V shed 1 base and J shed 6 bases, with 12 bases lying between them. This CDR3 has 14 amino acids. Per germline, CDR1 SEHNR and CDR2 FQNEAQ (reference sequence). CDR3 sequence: CASSLEGAGAEAFF. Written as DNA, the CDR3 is TGTGCCAGCAGCTTAGAGGGTGCGGGCGCTGAAGCTTTCTTT.

The CDR3 protein is CASIAGSQETQYF. The CDR3 nucleotides read TGTGCCAGCATCGCTGGCAGCCAAGAGACCCAGTACTTC. V and J are TRBV2 and TRBJ2-5; D not certain. V was cut by 7 bases and J by 1 base, with 10 bases left in between. Per the germline V gene, CDR1 is SNHLY and CDR2 is FYNNEI. This CDR3 region has 13 residues.

In DNA form, the CDR3 reads TGTGCCAGCAGCCAGGGGGGAACAGGCCAGAGGCAAGAGACCCAGTACTTC. It yields the protein CASSQGGTGQRQETQYF. The chain is built from TRBV16 and TRBJ2-5; D is perhaps TRBD2 (6 bases). The V end lost 3 bases, the J end lost 2 bases, and 19 bases lay between the germline ends. CDR3 length equals 17 residues. Germline V lookup: CDR1 KGHSY, CDR2 FQNENV.